These 17 T cell receptor beta chains were sequenced from one sample in a study of blood T cell repertoires in COVID-19. Assay: immunoSEQ multiplex PCR; the TCRdb copy retains only in-frame clones and omits some. The sample comprises around 150,000 clones, over 70% of which are singletons, and under 2.5% rests with the top ten. Sequenced sample: peripheral blood. These receptor sequences come from a man over 45 with active COVID-19.

The gene calls are TRBV2 and TRBJ2-5; 15 bases match TRBD2. The germline V gene has CDR1 SNHLY and CDR2 FYNNEI. The V gene end was trimmed by 5 bases and the J gene end by 3 bases; junction bases not matched to a gene: 4. This CDR3 is built from 16 residues. The CDR3 DNA is TGTGCCAGCAGTCCCGGACTAGCGGGGGGGGAAGAGACCCAGTACTTC. Translated, it gives CASSPGLAGGEETQYF.

The V call is TRBV7-9, the J call TRBJ1-2, with D unresolved. Germline V gene lookup returns CDR1 SEHNR and CDR2 FQNEAQ (reference sequence). V was trimmed by 3 bases and J by 6 bases, leaving 11 bases between them. The CDR3 is made up of 13 amino acids. CDR3 bases: TGTGCCAGCAGCTTCCCCAACCAGGATGGCTACACCTTC. Its translation: CASSFPNQDGYTF. Using reference TRBV7-9 and TRBJ1-2 for the parts outside the CDR3, the full variable domain is DTGVSQNPRHKITKRGQNVTFRCDPISEHNRLYWYRQTLGQGPEFLTYFQNEAQLEKSRLLSDRFSAERPKGSFSTLEIQRTEQGDSAMYLCASSFPNQDGYTFGSGTRLTVV.

The chain joins TRBV7-9 to TRBJ2-1; 7 nucleotides match TRBD2. V dropped 4 bases and J dropped 7; count of bases not matched to a gene: 10. Looked up from germline, CDR1 is SEHNR and CDR2 is FQNEAQ (reference sequence). The CDR3 length is 15 residues. The CDR3 nucleotides read TGTGCCAGCAGCTCCGGACTAGGAGAGGTGAATGAGCAGTTCTTC. Translation gives CASSSGLGEVNEQFF.

J is TRBJ1-1 and V is TRBV6-2 or TRBV6-3; D not certain. This CDR3 region has 14 residues. Trimming removed 6 bases from V and 1 base from J, with 12 bases in between. The germline V gene encodes CDR1 MNHEY and CDR2 SVGEGT. DNA of the CDR3: TGTGCCAGCAGCCAACATACACAGAACACTGAAGCTTTCTTT. This gives the protein CASSQHTQNTEAFF.

This chain joins TRBV5-1 and TRBJ2-2; D might be TRBD2 (6 bases). CDR3 size: 13 residues. V was cut by 4 bases and J by 10 bases, with 14 bases left in between. Germline V gene data show CDR1 as SGHRS and CDR2 as YFSETQ. CDR3 nucleotides: TGCGCCAGCAGCCCGTTAGCGGCGGAGGAGCTGTTTTTT. This sequence encodes CASSPLAAEELFF.

This chain links TRBV11-2 with TRBJ1-1, with D unclear. The germline V and J ends were trimmed by 0 bases and 7 bases, with 6 bases remaining between them. This CDR3 has 12 amino acids. Germline-derived CDR1 and CDR2 are SGHAT and FQNNGV. CDR3 in amino acids: CASSLEEGEAFF. In DNA, the CDR3 is TGTGCCAGCAGCTTAGAAGAGGGTGAAGCTTTCTTT.

The V and J genes are TRBV4-2 and TRBJ2-6; D is uncertain. This CDR3 has 15 residues. Germline CDR1 and CDR2: LGHNA and YNFKEQ. Trimming cost V 3 bases and J 0 bases, with 6 bases left between them. The DNA of the CDR3 is TGTGCCAGCAGCCAGAGCTACTCTGGGGCCAACGTCCTGACTTTC. Protein product: CASSQSYSGANVLTF.

This chain connects TRBV5-4 to TRBJ1-5, with 9 nucleotides matching TRBD1. V gave up 5 bases and J gave up 7 bases; unmatched junction bases: 10. CDR1 and CDR2 from the germline V gene are SGHNT and YYREEE (reference sequence). This CDR3 has 15 residues. The CDR3 region is CASSPSQGARQPQHF. The CDR3, as DNA: TGTGCCAGCAGTCCATCACAGGGGGCTCGCCAGCCCCAGCATTTT. Full variable domain (missing parts from reference TRBV5-4 and TRBJ1-5): ETGVTQSPTHLIKTRGQQVTLRCSSQSGHNTVSWYQQALGQGPQFIFQYYREEENGRGNFPPRFSGLQFPNYSSELNVNALELDDSALYLCASSPSQGARQPQHFGDGTRLSIL.

The V call is TRBV5-1, the J call TRBJ2-2; TRBD1 aligns across 9 bases. Germline CDR1 and CDR2: SGHRS and YFSETQ. With 0 bases clipped from V and 7 bases from J, the junction kept 4 bases outside the gene matches. The CDR3 is made up of 15 amino acids. In nucleotides, the CDR3 is TGCGCCAGCAGCTTGGCCACAGGGGGCATCGGGGAGCTGTTTTTT. This translates into CASSLATGGIGELFF.

The table lists this clone with a few counts. The chain couples TRBV15 to TRBJ1-2; 9 positions match TRBD1. The CDR3 totals 15 residues. V shed 0 bases and J 6 bases; nucleotides not matched to a gene: 5. Germline lookup yields CDR1 LNHNV and CDR2 YYDKDF (reference sequence). The CDR3 loop reads CATSRDGDRVDGYTF. CDR3 coding DNA: TGTGCCACCAGCAGAGATGGGGACAGGGTTGATGGCTACACCTTC.

The V gene is TRBV7-9, the J gene TRBJ1-1; 8 nucleotides agree with TRBD1. The CDR3 has 16 amino acids. Per germline, CDR1 SEHNR and CDR2 FQNEAQ (reference sequence). V dropped 2 bases and J dropped 7; count of bases not matched to a gene: 12. The CDR3 nucleotides read TGTGCCAGCAGCTTATTTAGGACAGGGAGGGCCGGTGAAGCTTTCTTT. Translated: CASSLFRTGRAGEAFF. The whole variable domain, filled in from reference TRBV7-9 and TRBJ1-1, reads DTGVSQNPRHKITKRGQNVTFRCDPISEHNRLYWYRQTLGQGPEFLTYFQNEAQLEKSRLLSDRFSAERPKGSFSTLEIQRTEQGDSAMYLCASSLFRTGRAGEAFFGQGTRLTVV.

V gene TRBV19 combines with J gene TRBJ1-1, with D perhaps TRBD1 (6 bases). Germline values: CDR1 LNHDA, CDR2 SQIVND (reference sequence). The CDR3 has 14 amino acids. Trimming pared 6 bases from V and 7 bases from J, leaving 18 bases between. In DNA form, the CDR3 reads TGTGCCAGTAGCGGCAGGGGAGGGGATGGTGAAGCTTTCTTT. It codes for CASSGRGGDGEAFF.

This clone was seen once. This CDR3 is CASRVDREGSPLHF. The CDR3 nucleotides read TGTGCCAGCAGGGTCGACAGGGAAGGCTCACCCCTCCACTTT. The gene calls are TRBV27 and TRBJ1-6, with 7 positions matching TRBD1. This CDR3 comprises 14 residues. The V gene end was trimmed by 6 bases and the J gene end by 10 bases; junction bases not matched to a gene: 9. Germline V lookup: CDR1 MNHEY, CDR2 SMNVEV (reference sequence).

The chain links TRBV18 to TRBJ1-2; D might be TRBD1 (5 bases). The CDR3 runs 15 residues. Deletions cut 2 bases from V and 7 bases from J, with 17 bases between. The germline V gene encodes CDR1 KGHSH and CDR2 LQKENI. In nucleotides, the CDR3 is TGTGCCAGCTCACCATTTGGGCAGGGAAGCTCTGGCTACACCTTC. It specifies CASSPFGQGSSGYTF.

The chain joins TRBV4-1 to TRBJ1-1, with no clear D. The ends were cut back, 1 base at V and 4 bases at J, with 19 bases in the middle. This CDR3 has 17 amino acids. Germline CDR1 and CDR2: MGHRA and YSYEKL. CDR3 residues: CASSQARLRALGTEAFF. The CDR3 DNA follows: TGCGCCAGCAGCCAAGCGAGGTTGAGGGCGCTGGGCACTGAAGCTTTCTTT.

This clone was recorded once. The rearrangement joins TRBV5-4 to TRBJ2-5, with D perhaps matching TRBD1 (6 bases). CDR3 length: 16 residues. V gave up 4 bases and J gave up 5 bases, with 21 bases separating them. CDR1 SGHNT and CDR2 YYREEE come from the germline V gene (reference sequence). The CDR3 DNA reads TGTGCCAGCAGCCGGGGCGAGGGACAAGGGGACGAGACCCAGTACTTC. This codes for CASSRGEGQGDETQYF.

This clone has only one observation. This chain links TRBV19 with TRBJ2-3; 9 bases match TRBD1. J gave up 2 bases and V 6 bases, and 6 bases lay outside the gene matches. Per the germline V gene, CDR1 is LNHDA and CDR2 is SQIVND (reference sequence). The CDR3 has 15 residues. Here the CDR3 DNA reads TGTGCCAGTAGGGACAGGGGTCGGCCCACAGATACGCAGTATTTT. Translated: CASRDRGRPTDTQYF.